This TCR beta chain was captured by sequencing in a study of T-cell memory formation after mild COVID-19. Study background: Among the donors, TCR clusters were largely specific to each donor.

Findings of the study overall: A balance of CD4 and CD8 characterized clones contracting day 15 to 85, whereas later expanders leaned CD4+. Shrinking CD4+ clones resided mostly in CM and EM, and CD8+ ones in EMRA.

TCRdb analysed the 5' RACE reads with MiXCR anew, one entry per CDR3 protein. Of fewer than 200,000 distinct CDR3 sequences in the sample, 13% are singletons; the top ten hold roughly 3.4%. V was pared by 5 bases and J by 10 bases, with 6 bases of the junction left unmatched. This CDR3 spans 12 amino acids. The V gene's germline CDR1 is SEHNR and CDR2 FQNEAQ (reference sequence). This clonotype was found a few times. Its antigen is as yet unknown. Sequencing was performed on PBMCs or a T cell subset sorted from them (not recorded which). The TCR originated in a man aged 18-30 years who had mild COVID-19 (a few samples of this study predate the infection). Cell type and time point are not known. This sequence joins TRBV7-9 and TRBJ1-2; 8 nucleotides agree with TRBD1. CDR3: CASSDLQGVYTF. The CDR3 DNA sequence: TGTGCCAGCAGCGACCTACAGGGGGTCTACACCTTC.